This TCR beta chain was identified in a study of blood T cell repertoires in COVID-19 (dated by TCRdb to between 2020 and 2021). Background for the entire study: Collaborator samples came from the United States, Italy and Spain and covered acute and convalescent phases of COVID-19. The repertoires were released in a freely available public database meant as a resource for research on the immune response to SARS-CoV-2. The samples were drawn from the first 160 participants of the ongoing ImmuneRACE study and from 1,254 subjects provided by 6 global collaborators. Nearly every sample came with metadata listing a de-identified subject ID, COVID-19 status, age in years and sex. The material from the prospective study consisted of cDNA or gDNA derived from T cells, B-cell-depleted T cells, or PBMCs. Deeply sampled blood TCRbeta repertoires from subjects exposed to, actively infected with, or recovered from COVID-19 were included in the dataset. Where available, HLA class I and class II types were taken from metadata supplied by the sample provider and were not determined by assay-based typing.

Study-wide findings and limitations: Clinical and demographic metadata were provided uncurated, with the amount varying by source and participant.

V gives up 5 bases and J gives up 4 bases, and the segment between their germline ends measures 17 bases. There are 15 amino acids in the CDR3, from cysteine to phenylalanine inclusive. The kept DNA is CDR3 alone, 45 bases in frame from the first base. As encoded in the germline V gene, CDR1 is MDHEN while CDR2 is SYDVKM. TCRbeta CDR3 regions were amplified from genomic DNA by means of the immunoSEQ Assay, a bias-controlled multiplex PCR. On the study's bioinformatics: Nucleated cell counts per sample were estimated from amplification of reference gene primers within the assay. To quantify the absolute abundance of each unique TCRbeta CDR3 rearrangement, sequence reads were collapsed and filtered. For each sample, productive Simpson clonality was calculated by taking the square root of Simpson's diversity index across productive rearrangements. Entries here come from immuneACCESS through TCRdb and include only in-frame sequences with V and J called. Some clones fail to appear in such tables; in the studies checked, an unresolved V gene covers under half of the shortfall, and the cause of the remainder is unknown. V and J calls and clone size come straight from that table; D and trimming were deduced from the DNA. The sample table shows roughly 200,000 clones, and about 80% are seen once. The ten largest clones take up about 4.6% of the sample.

In its sample, this clone was seen once. This receptor's antigen is unknown. No per-base quality is available; no much larger clone lies one base away. In the prospective study, participants were roughly 18 to 100 years old, resided in around 25 geographic areas of the United States, and were enrolled through a virtual design. In the prospective study, cohorts were assigned on the basis of participant-reported clinical history obtained from a screening survey and a study questionnaire. Exposed participants had been in contact, within 2 weeks of entering the study, with a person who had a PCR-confirmed or clinician-diagnosed case of COVID-19. In the prospective study, mobile phlebotomists collected whole blood, serum and a nasopharyngeal or oropharyngeal swab from each participant. Participants in the prospective study had the option to provide additional blood draws and questionnaires over an approximately 2-month period. Prospective study blood samples were shipped either frozen or at room temperature before DNA extraction.

Sequenced: PBMCs or T cells enriched from blood (not recorded which). This TCR derives from a woman aged 45-59 years who had been exposed to COVID-19. The chain joins TRBV28 to TRBJ1-2, with TRBD1 tentatively as D gene (6 bases match). The CDR3 region reads CASSKRGGWGYGYTF. The DNA reads TGTGCCAGCAGTAAGCGAGGGGGATGGGGCTATGGCTACACCTTC.